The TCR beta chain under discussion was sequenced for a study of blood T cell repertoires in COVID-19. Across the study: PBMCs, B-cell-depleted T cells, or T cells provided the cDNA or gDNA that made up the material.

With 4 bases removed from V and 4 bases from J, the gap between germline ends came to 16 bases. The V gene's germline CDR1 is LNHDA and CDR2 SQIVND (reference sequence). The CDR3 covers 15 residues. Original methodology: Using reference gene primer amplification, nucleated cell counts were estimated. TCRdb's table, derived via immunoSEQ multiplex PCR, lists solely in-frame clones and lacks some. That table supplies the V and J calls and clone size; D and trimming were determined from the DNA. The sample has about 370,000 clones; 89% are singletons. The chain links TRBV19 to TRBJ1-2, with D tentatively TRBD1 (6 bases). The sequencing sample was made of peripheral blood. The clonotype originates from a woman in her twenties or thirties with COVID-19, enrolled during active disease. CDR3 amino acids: CASSTQGPQGYGYTF. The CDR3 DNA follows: TGTGCCAGTAGTACCCAGGGGCCCCAAGGCTATGGCTACACCTTC.